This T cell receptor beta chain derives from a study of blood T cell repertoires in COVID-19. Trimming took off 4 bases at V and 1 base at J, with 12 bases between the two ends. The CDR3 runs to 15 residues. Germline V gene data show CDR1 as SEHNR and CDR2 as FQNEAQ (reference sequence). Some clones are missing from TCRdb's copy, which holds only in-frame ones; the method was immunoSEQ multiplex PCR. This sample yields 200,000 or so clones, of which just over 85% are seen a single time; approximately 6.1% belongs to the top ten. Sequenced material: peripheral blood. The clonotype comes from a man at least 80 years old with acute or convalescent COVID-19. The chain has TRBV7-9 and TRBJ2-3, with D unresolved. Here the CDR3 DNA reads TGTGCCAGCAGCTCCGTCTCGTCTGGCACAGATACGCAGTATTTT. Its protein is CASSSVSSGTDTQYF.